Listed below are T cell receptor beta chains from one sample, sequenced in a study of blood T cell repertoires in COVID-19. TCRdb keeps only in-frame clones here, not all; method: immunoSEQ multiplex PCR. This repertoire shows a few hundred thousand clones, 89% found once; its top ten account for about 4.6%. The sequenced sample consisted of peripheral blood. These receptors were obtained from a middle-aged woman who had recovered from COVID-19. The CDR3 runs from the conserved cysteine through the conserved F or W. The D gene is left open where the match is weak. Expanded clones are given a class, and other clones once, few, many or no size at all.

J | size | length | D | V | CDR3 | DNA
TRBJ1-1 | - | 13 | - | TRBV5-6 | CASSTRGNTEAFF | TGTGCCAGCAGCACAAGGGGGAACACTGAAGCTTTCTTT
TRBJ1-1 | - | 14 | - | TRBV2 | CASTEDRLNTEAFF | TGTGCCAGCACCGAAGACAGATTGAACACTGAAGCTTTCTTT
TRBJ2-5 | - | 17 | TRBD2 | TRBV7-2 | CASSLRREVSEGETQYF | TGTGCCAGCAGCTTACGGCGGGAGGTCTCAGAGGGTGAGACCCAGTACTTC
TRBJ1-2 | once | 13 | - | TRBV4-2 | CASSQDRVLGYTF | TGTGCCAGCAGCCAAGATCGGGTTCTTGGCTACACCTTC
TRBJ2-2 | - | 15 | - | TRBV25-1 | CASPLGGPETGELFF | TGTGCCAGCCCTCTTGGCGGGCCTGAGACCGGGGAGCTGTTTTTT
TRBJ1-1 | - | 13 | - | TRBV6-5 | CAACRSPNTEAFF | TGTGCCGCGTGTAGGAGCCCGAACACTGAAGCTTTCTTT
TRBJ1-2 | - | 13 | TRBD1 | TRBV28 | CASSPGTGDGYTF | TGTGCCAGCAGTCCTGGGACAGGGGATGGCTACACCTTC
TRBJ1-2 | - | 14 | TRBD1 | TRBV7-8 | CASSPGGADYGYTF | TGTGCCAGCAGCCCAGGGGGCGCGGACTATGGCTACACCTTC
TRBJ2-5 | - | 16 | TRBD2 | TRBV11-3 | CASSYFGGSFKETQYF | TGTGCCAGCAGCTATTTCGGCGGGAGTTTTAAAGAGACCCAGTACTTC
TRBJ1-1 | - | 15 | - | TRBV5-1 | CASSLGDIMNTEAFF | TGCGCCAGCAGCTTGGGGGACATCATGAACACTGAAGCTTTCTTT
TRBJ2-6 | - | 16 | - | TRBV11-2 | CASSLFVGSGANVLTF | TGTGCCAGCAGCTTATTCGTCGGTTCTGGGGCCAACGTCCTGACTTTC
TRBJ1-3 | - | 15 | - | TRBV9 | CASSAPGAGLNTIYF | TGTGCCAGCAGCGCCCCCGGTGCAGGGCTAAACACCATATATTTT
TRBJ1-2 | few | 15 | - | TRBV4-3 | CASSQETGLVYGYTF | TGCGCCAGCAGCCAAGAAACAGGTCTTGTCTATGGCTACACCTTC
TRBJ2-1 | - | 15 | TRBD1 | TRBV7-3 | CASSLGTGNLDEQFF | TGTGCCAGCAGCTTGGGGACAGGGAATCTTGATGAGCAGTTCTTC
TRBJ2-6 | few | 13 | - | TRBV3-1/TRBV3-2 | CASSHRGANVLTF | TGTGCCAGCAGCCACCGTGGGGCCAACGTCCTGACTTTC
TRBJ1-4 | - | 12 | TRBD1 | TRBV28 | CASSFRGAKLFF | TGTGCCAGCAGTTTCAGGGGGGCAAAACTGTTTTTT
TRBJ1-1 | once | 18 | TRBD1 | TRBV7-2 | CASSFTGTGVGGNTEAFF | TGTGCCAGCAGCTTTACCGGGACAGGGGTCGGTGGGAACACTGAAGCTTTCTTT
TRBJ1-3 | - | 16 | - | TRBV15 | CATSIAVQAGAGTIYF | TGTGCCACCAGCATTGCGGTCCAGGCAGGGGCAGGCACCATATATTTT